This T cell receptor beta chain is from a study of cytomegalovirus exposure and HLA in healthy donors. Concerning this clone: Its matching antigen is unknown.

The PCR had 60 Vbeta and 13 Jbeta primers. Sequencing used immunoSEQ multiplex PCR; TCRdb keeps in-frame clones, though not all of them. The profile shows some 120,000 clones, around 77% of them singletons. Findings and limits, study-wide: A previous analysis found most TCR beta V segments productive roughly 90% or roughly 30% of the time.

This CDR3 spans 15 amino acids. V was shortened by 0 bases and J by 1 base, with 8 bases between the two germline ends. Germline V gene sequence: CDR1 MNHEY, CDR2 SVGAGI. This TCR was recovered from a middle-aged man in good health and CMV-seronegative. J is TRBJ2-3 and V is TRBV6-5; a weak D match, TRBD1 (5 bases). Sequences were obtained from PBMCs. The CDR3 DNA reads TGTGCCAGCAGTTACTCTGTACAGGGCACAGATACGCAGTATTTT. Residues: CASSYSVQGTDTQYF.